This T cell receptor beta chain was obtained from a study of cytomegalovirus exposure and HLA in healthy donors. Comment on this clone: This sample also contains other DNA sequences that code for the same CDR3.

V shed 3 bases and J 7 bases; nucleotides not matched to a gene: 8. The CDR3 sequence is 14 residues long. Germline V CDR1 and CDR2: SNHLY, FYNNEI. 13 Jbeta primers and 60 Vbeta primers were used for the PCR. TCRdb's copy holds only in-frame clones and misses some; the assay was immunoSEQ multiplex PCR. Its listing shows 150,000 to 200,000 clones. This rearrangement joins TRBV2 to TRBJ1-2, with TRBD1 identical over 7 bases. This TCR came from a woman aged 55 to 70 in good health and CMV-seronegative. The sample taken for sequencing was PBMCs. The DNA of the CDR3 is TGTGCCAGCAGTGAGGGTAGGGACAGAGCTGGCTACACCTTC. Translated, it gives CASSEGRDRAGYTF.